Following are 26 T cell receptor beta chains from one sample sequenced in a study of T cell responses to AZD1222 COVID-19 vaccine. Sequencing used immunoSEQ multiplex PCR; TCRdb keeps in-frame clones, though not all of them. The sample lists roughly 120,000 clones; over 75% were seen once. Source: peripheral blood, taken on day 0 of AZD1222 vaccination. All receptors come from an adult in good health.

The chain carries TRBV6-4 and TRBJ2-3, with D perhaps matching TRBD2 (6 bases). V lost 6 bases to trimming and J lost 5 bases, with 12 bases between them. CDR3 length: 13 amino acids. Germline-derived CDR1 and CDR2 are MRHNA and SNTAGT. The CDR3 DNA sequence: TGTGCCAGCAGCGAGACTAGTATAGATACGCAGTATTTT. Translated: CASSETSIDTQYF.

This clone was detected only a few times. The gene calls are TRBV5-1 and TRBJ2-7, with 8 nucleotides matching TRBD1. The J segment lost 4 bases and the V segment lost 7 bases, leaving 7 bases of the junction unmatched. The CDR3 is 13 residues long. Germline V gene lookup returns CDR1 SGHRS and CDR2 YFSETQ. The CDR3 sequence: CASGQDREYEQYF. DNA of the CDR3: TGCGCCAGCGGTCAGGACAGGGAATACGAGCAGTACTTC.

The chain couples TRBV5-6 to TRBJ2-7; D unresolved. Trimming stripped 0 bases from V and 5 bases from J, with 9 bases between. Per the germline V gene, CDR1 is SGHDT and CDR2 is YYEEEE. The CDR3 loop spans 13 amino acids. This CDR3 reads CASSLERANEQYF. CDR3 bases: TGTGCCAGCAGCTTGGAAAGGGCCAACGAGCAGTACTTC.

The chain is built from TRBV6-5 and TRBJ1-5; TRBD1 is a possible D gene (6 bases). Looked up from germline, CDR1 is MNHEY and CDR2 is SVGAGI. The CDR3 sequence is 14 residues long. The V and J ends lost 5 bases and 5 bases respectively, with 13 bases between them. This CDR3 reads CASSNRQVHQPQHF. CDR3 bases: TGTGCCAGCAGTAACCGACAGGTTCATCAGCCCCAGCATTTT.

V and J are TRBV7-9 and TRBJ1-3; perhaps TRBD1 as D (5 bases). CDR1 and CDR2 from the germline V gene are SEHNR and FQNEAQ (reference sequence). Trimming pared 4 bases from V and 5 bases from J, leaving 9 bases between. This CDR3 contains 13 residues. CDR3 nucleotide sequence: TGTGCCAGCAGCTACCAGGACAGAAACACCATATATTTT. Protein sequence: CASSYQDRNTIYF.

CDR3 amino acids: CSVDGGRGTGELFF. The DNA of the CDR3 is TGCAGCGTTGATGGCGGGAGGGGCACCGGGGAGCTGTTTTTT. This chain uses TRBV29-1 with TRBJ2-2, with 9 bases identical to TRBD2. Per the germline V gene, CDR1 is SQVTM and CDR2 is ANQGSEA. The CDR3 spans 14 residues. J was trimmed by 4 bases and V by 3 bases; bases with no gene match: 3.

The gene calls are TRBV20-1 and TRBJ2-5; D is uncertain. The CDR3 loop spans 15 amino acids. The germline CDR1 and CDR2 sequences are DFQATT and SNEGSKA (reference sequence). V lost 3 bases and J 5 bases, leaving 19 bases between the germline ends. DNA for the CDR3: TGCAGTGCTAGTCTCGGAAGAGATTTCGGGGAGACCCAGTACTTC. This gives the protein CSASLGRDFGETQYF.

The J gene is TRBJ1-1, the V gene TRBV7-8; D unresolved. Trimming removed 0 bases at V and 7 bases at J, with 12 bases between. The CDR3 consists of 14 residues. Germline assignment: CDR1 SGHVS and CDR2 FQNEAQ. The CDR3 bases are TGTGCCAGCAGCTTAGCGTTTCGGCCAGTTGAAGCTTTCTTT. This codes for CASSLAFRPVEAFF.

V and J are TRBV10-3 and TRBJ1-2; 7 nucleotides match TRBD1. This CDR3 has 13 residues. V trimming: 5 bases; J trimming: 4 bases; junction bases outside the gene matches: 4. CDR1 and CDR2 from the germline V gene are ENHRY and SYGVKD. The CDR3 region is CAISQGELYGYTF. CDR3 sequence (DNA): TGTGCCATCAGTCAGGGGGAACTCTATGGCTACACCTTC.

The rearrangement links TRBV5-1 to TRBJ2-5; 12 nucleotides agree with TRBD2. With 3 bases clipped from V and 5 bases from J, the junction kept 5 bases outside the gene matches. The CDR3 has 15 amino acids. Germline V gene data show CDR1 as SGHRS and CDR2 as YFSETQ. DNA of the CDR3: TGCGCCAGCAGCTGGACTAGCGGGATGTGGGAGACCCAGTACTTC. Translation: CASSWTSGMWETQYF.

The V gene is TRBV7-9, the J gene TRBJ1-1; D is uncertain. CDR3 length: 12 residues. The V and J ends lost 0 bases and 7 bases respectively, with 6 bases between them. Germline CDR1 and CDR2: SEHNR and FQNEAQ (reference sequence). The CDR3 sequence is CASSLAPFEAFF. The CDR3 DNA reads TGTGCCAGCAGCTTAGCGCCATTTGAAGCTTTCTTT.

In this sample, this clone turned up a few times. The chain recombines TRBV7-5 with TRBJ1-6; TRBD1 was called by the table and not checked on the DNA. TRBV7-5 is a known pseudogene. This CDR3 has 14 amino acids. CDR3 nucleotide sequence: TGTGTCAGAAGGACAGACAGGGTACATTCACCCCTCCACTTT. Translating gives CVRRTDRVHSPLHF.

The chain joins TRBV19 to TRBJ1-5; D is unclear. V was trimmed by 8 bases and J by 3 bases, leaving 11 bases between them. Germline CDR1 and CDR2: LNHDA and SQIVND (reference sequence). The CDR3 spans 13 residues. The CDR3 coding sequence is TGTGCCAGTGGGCGGTACGACAATCAGCCCCAGCATTTT. The encoded protein is CASGRYDNQPQHF.

This rearrangement joins TRBV19 to TRBJ1-5; D not certain. CDR1 is LNHDA and CDR2 is SQIVND in the germline V gene (reference sequence). V lost 5 bases, J lost 6 bases, and 20 bases lay in between. CDR3 length: 16 amino acids. CDR3 sequence reads: CASSYGFTTGIQPQHF. CDR3 in DNA: TGTGCCAGTAGTTATGGTTTTACAACGGGGATTCAGCCCCAGCATTTT.

This clone was seen only once. The CDR3: CASSTSTSLEQDTQYF. The CDR3 DNA sequence: TGTGCCAGCAGTACCTCGACTAGCCTGGAACAAGATACGCAGTATTTT. The chain uses TRBV27 and TRBJ2-3, with 7 bases lining up with TRBD2. V lost 5 bases to trimming and J lost 5 bases; unmatched junction nucleotides: 13. This CDR3 contains 16 residues. The germline V gene encodes CDR1 MNHEY and CDR2 SMNVEV (reference sequence).

This clone has just a few counts. The V call is TRBV9, the J call TRBJ2-7; 11 bases agree with TRBD1. Per germline, CDR1 SGDLS and CDR2 YYNGEE. This CDR3 contains 14 residues. V lost 4 bases to trimming and J lost 2 bases; unmatched junction nucleotides: 2. CDR3 coding DNA: TGTGCCAGCAGCCTGGGACAGGGGGCCTACGAGCAGTACTTC. Translated, it gives CASSLGQGAYEQYF. Full variable domain (remainder filled in from reference TRBV9 and TRBJ2-7): DSGVTQTPKHLITATGQRVTLRCSPRSGDLSVYWYQQSLDQGLQFLIQYYNGEERAKGNILERFSAQQFPDLHSELNLSSLELGDSALYFCASSLGQGAYEQYFGPGTRLTVT.

The rearrangement joins TRBV2 to TRBJ2-2; D is unresolved. Trimming took 3 bases from V and 3 from J, leaving 2 bases between them. This CDR3 is 12 amino acids long. Germline loops: CDR1 SNHLY, CDR2 FYNNEI. CDR3 nucleotide sequence: TGTGCCAGCAGTGAGGACACCGGGGAGCTGTTTTTT. Protein sequence: CASSEDTGELFF. The variable domain in full, completed from reference TRBV2 and TRBJ2-2, reads EPEVTQTPSHQVTQMGQEVILRCVPISNHLYFYWYRQILGQKVEFLVSFYNNEISEKSEIFDDQFSVERPDGSNFTLKIRSTKLEDSAMYFCASSEDTGELFFGEGSRLTVL.

The chain joins TRBV7-9 to TRBJ1-5; D perhaps matches TRBD1 (5 bases). V lost 6 bases to trimming and J lost 6 bases, with 9 bases between them. The germline CDR1 and CDR2 sequences are SEHNR and FQNEAQ (reference sequence). The CDR3 consists of 12 residues. This CDR3 reads CASSSQGQPQHF. The CDR3 DNA sequence: TGTGCCAGCAGTTCCCAGGGTCAGCCCCAGCATTTT.

Details on this clone: Mismatch with germline at one junction end may stem from a read error. The V call is TRBV5-6, the J call TRBJ2-7, with D possibly TRBD1 on 6 matching bases. There are 15 residues in the CDR3. The germline gives CDR1 SGHDT, CDR2 YYEEEE. CDR3 nucleotides: TGTGCCGGCAGCCCCGCAGGGGCTACCTCCTACGAGCAGTACTTC. This encodes CAGSPAGATSYEQYF. Filled out from reference TRBV5-6 and TRBJ2-7, the complete variable domain reads DAGVTQSPTHLIKTRGQQVTLRCSPKSGHDTVSWYQQALGQGPQFIFQYYEEEERQRGNFPDRFSGHQFPNYSSELNVNALLLGDSALYLCAGSPAGATSYEQYFGPGTRLTVT.

This chain joins TRBV13 and TRBJ2-1; D gene ambiguous. V lost 4 bases and J 0 bases, leaving 10 bases between the germline ends. This CDR3 contains 15 residues. Germline CDR1 PRHDT, CDR2 FYEKMQ (reference sequence). CDR3 bases: TGTGCCAGCAGCTGGCTAGAGAGCTCCTACAATGAGCAGTTCTTC. Translating gives CASSWLESSYNEQFF.

This clone has only one observation. The chain uses TRBV7-6 and TRBJ2-1, with D unclear. Per the germline V gene, CDR1 is SGHVS and CDR2 is FNYEAQ. This CDR3 has 13 residues. V dropped 5 bases and J dropped 2 bases, with 7 bases sitting between them. The CDR3 loop is CASSPSAYNEQFF. For the CDR3, the DNA is TGTGCCAGCAGCCCATCGGCCTACAATGAGCAGTTCTTC. The variable domain in full, with the rest retrieved from reference TRBV7-6 and TRBJ2-1, is GAGVSQSPRYKVTKRGQDVALRCDPISGHVSLYWYRQALGQGPEFLTYFNYEAQQDKSGLPNDRFSAERPEGSISTLTIQRTEQRDSAMYRCASSPSAYNEQFFGPGTRLTVL.

The V gene is TRBV11-2, the J gene TRBJ2-7; D might be TRBD2 (5 bases). Per germline, CDR1 SGHAT and CDR2 FQNNGV. There are 14 residues in the CDR3. Between the trimmed V and J ends, which lost 1 base and 2 bases, there was a span of 9 bases. The chain's CDR3 is CASSLGASTYEQYF. Written as DNA, the CDR3 is TGTGCCAGCAGCTTAGGTGCTAGCACCTACGAGCAGTACTTC.

The J gene is TRBJ1-2, the V gene TRBV2; no definite D call. Per the germline V gene, CDR1 is SNHLY and CDR2 is FYNNEI. The V end was cut by 8 bases, the J end by 8 bases, with 9 bases between. This CDR3 is built from 10 residues. DNA of the CDR3: TGTGCCAGCTCGGGGAACGGCTACACCTTC. Protein product: CASSGNGYTF. The variable domain in full, completed from reference TRBV2 and TRBJ1-2, reads EPEVTQTPSHQVTQMGQEVILRCVPISNHLYFYWYRQILGQKVEFLVSFYNNEISEKSEIFDDQFSVERPDGSNFTLKIRSTKLEDSAMYFCASSGNGYTFGSGTRLTVV.

The rearrangement joins TRBV24-1 to TRBJ1-5; a weak D match, TRBD1 (5 bases). Germline assignment: CDR1 KGHDR and CDR2 SFDVKD. This CDR3 is 17 amino acids long. V gave up 5 bases and J gave up 0 bases, with 16 bases separating them. The CDR3, as DNA: TGTGCCACCAGTGCGGGTAGCAGGGCCCTTAGCAATCAGCCCCAGCATTTT. Its protein product is CATSAGSRALSNQPQHF.

This clone occurred once. The V gene is TRBV9, the J gene TRBJ2-5, with 12 bases matching TRBD2. This CDR3 is 15 amino acids long. The ends lost 4 bases at V and 4 bases at J; junction bases unmatched: 5. CDR1 is SGDLS, CDR2 YYNGEE, per germline. The CDR3 nucleotides read TGTGCCAGCAGCTCTCGGACTAGCGGGGTAGAGACCCAGTACTTC. Translated, it gives CASSSRTSGVETQYF.

The V call is TRBV14, the J call TRBJ1-4, with 9 nucleotides matching TRBD1. V shed 2 bases, J shed 5 bases, and the junction held 6 bases outside the gene matches. Germline V lookup: CDR1 SGHDN, CDR2 FVKESK. The CDR3 contains 16 residues. The CDR3 region is CASSQQGTGKNEKLFF. CDR3 sequence (DNA): TGTGCCAGCAGCCAACAAGGGACAGGGAAAAATGAAAAACTGTTTTTT.